This T cell receptor beta chain was sequenced in a study of T-cell reconstitution after alpha-beta-depleted transplantation in children. Comment on this clonotype: Its specificity is not known.

Preparing the TCRbeta library involved the use of unique molecular identifiers. TCRdb re-analysed the PCR reads in MiXCR, keeping a single row per CDR3 protein. Of 610,000 or so distinct CDR3 sequences listed, 25% to 30% are singletons. Study-level findings and limits: One year post-transplant, T-cell counts and diversity were largely derived from T cells produced anew.

CDR1 and CDR2 (germline): MNHEY, SVGEGT. This CDR3 has 16 residues. The V and J ends lost 6 bases and 0 bases, in that order; junction bases with no gene match: 6. Sequences were derived from PBMCs, sampled before TCRalphabeta/CD19-depleted stem cell transplant. This sequence originates from a boy younger than two with Wiskott-Aldrich syndrome, due to receive a stem cell transplant. This chain connects TRBV6-2 or TRBV6-3 to TRBJ2-1, with 9 bases that match TRBD2. The CDR3 region has the DNA TGTGCCAGCAGCAGCCATAGCGGGAGCTCCTACAATGAGCAGTTCTTC. It yields the protein CASSSHSGSSYNEQFF.